This T cell receptor (beta chain) was captured by sequencing in a study of blood T cell repertoires in COVID-19. Background on the study: Both acute and convalescent COVID-19 samples were obtained from the United States, Italy and Spain. PBMCs, B-cell-depleted T cells, or T cells were the source of the cDNA or gDNA that made up the material.

How the authors handled the data: Amplifying reference gene primers gave estimates of nucleated cell counts. Method: immunoSEQ multiplex PCR; TCRdb's copy keeps in-frame clones and lacks some. From that table come the V and J calls and clone size; the DNA was used to work out D and trimming. The sample gives 200,000 to 250,000 clones, more than 75% of which show up once; more than 6.5% is in the top ten. The CDR3 has 15 residues. Trimming left V 2 bases short and J 7 bases short, with 12 bases between. Germline-derived CDR1 and CDR2 are MGHDK and SYGVNS. Sequencing was done on a sample of peripheral blood. This receptor was identified in a woman aged 70-85 years with active or convalescent COVID-19. The chain is built from TRBV25-1 and TRBJ1-6; no firm D call. The CDR3: CASSESRGINSPLHF. The CDR3 nucleotides are TGTGCCAGCAGTGAAAGCCGCGGTATAAATTCACCCCTCCACTTT.